This T cell receptor beta chain came from a study of blood T cell repertoires in COVID-19. Overall study context: Both acute and convalescent COVID-19 samples were obtained from the United States, Italy and Spain. PBMCs, B-cell-depleted T cells, or T cells were the source of the cDNA or gDNA that made up the material.

Seattle-derived patients entered the study during active infection and were followed longitudinally. The V and J ends lost 4 bases and 2 bases, in that order; junction bases with no gene match: 5. Germline loops: CDR1 SEHNR, CDR2 FQNEAQ (reference sequence). The CDR3 covers 15 residues. Original data processing: Nucleated cell counts were estimated from reference gene primer amplification. Assay used: immunoSEQ multiplex PCR; TCRdb lists only in-frame clones, some missing. V, J and clone size derive from that table, while D and trimming were established from the DNA sequence. The table includes more than 250,000 clones, about 91% detected once.

The TCR was taken from a woman aged 30 to 39 with COVID-19, enrolled during active disease. Sequencing used peripheral blood. The rearrangement uses TRBV7-9 and TRBJ2-5; the match to TRBD2 covers 9 bases. The CDR3: CASSSQAGGQETQYF. In DNA, the CDR3 is TGTGCCAGCAGCTCCCAAGCGGGGGGACAAGAGACCCAGTACTTC.